This T cell receptor beta chain was documented in a study of blood T cell repertoires in COVID-19. Overall study context: Specimens from acute and convalescent COVID-19 originated in the United States, Italy and Spain. PBMCs, B-cell-depleted T cells, or T cells provided the cDNA or gDNA that made up the material.

In the original processing: Nucleated cell counts were estimated from reference gene primer amplification. Clones were read by immunoSEQ multiplex PCR, and TCRdb kept only the in-frame ones, dropping some. Clonal size and the V and J genes are those of that table, whereas D and trimming came from the DNA. Of 30,000 to 45,000 clones in the sample, around 90% were seen once. The germline gives CDR1 MDHEN, CDR2 SYDVKM. CDR3 length: 13 amino acids. Trimming removed 5 bases at V and 7 bases at J, with 9 bases between. The chain is built from TRBV28 and TRBJ1-6; no clear D gene. This TCR derives from a man between 65 and 79 years old with acute or convalescent COVID-19. Material: peripheral blood. This CDR3 is CASSINRNSPLHF. CDR3 sequence (DNA): TGTGCCAGCAGTATAAACAGAAATTCACCCCTCCACTTT.